A selection of T cell receptor beta chains follows, all from one sample in a study of shared clonotypes between healthy human individuals. Produced via immunoSEQ multiplex PCR; TCRdb's table is partial and in-frame only. The table lists over a million clones, roughly 96% of them singletons, with about 1% in the top ten. Sequenced material: naive CD4+ T cells sorted from blood. The origin of the receptors is a man younger than 40 in good health. The CDR3 runs from the conserved cysteine through the conserved F or W. A D gene is named only where the DNA matches it firmly. Not every row has a clone size; where given, it reads once, few, many or a size class.

CDR3nt	CDR3aa	j_gene	d_gene	abundance	v_gene
TGTGCCAGCAGCTTAAGCACCGGGACAGGTCGCGGTGAGCAGTTCTTC	CASSLSTGTGRGEQFF	TRBJ2-1	TRBD1	.	TRBV7-2
TGCGCCAGTAACCCCAGGGATACGGAGACCCAGTACTTC	CASNPRDTETQYF	TRBJ2-5	.	.	TRBV10-1
TGTGCCAGCAGCGCCAGGGTGGGTAACACTGAAGCTTTCTTT	CASSARVGNTEAFF	TRBJ1-1	.	once	TRBV9
TGTGCCAGCAGCTCGTACTCGACAGGGGGCGGAGAGACCCAGTACTTC	CASSSYSTGGGETQYF	TRBJ2-5	TRBD1	.	TRBV7-6
TGTGCCAGCAGCACAACTGGGGGCGAGAAGACCCAGTACTTC	CASSTTGGEKTQYF	TRBJ2-5	.	.	TRBV5-4
TGTATAGGCGTGACGCAGGAGGCAGATACGCAGTATTTT	CIGVTQEADTQYF	TRBJ2-3	.	few	TRBV5-6
TGTGCTAGCAGCTTAAGTTCGGCGGGAAGTCGGAATGAGCAGTTCTTC	CASSLSSAGSRNEQFF	TRBJ2-1	.	once	TRBV7-7
TGTGCCAGCAGTTTATTAGGTAGGGAGAACACTGAAGCTTTCTTT	CASSLLGRENTEAFF	TRBJ1-1	.	.	TRBV28
TGTGCCAGCAGCTTCGGACGCAACAATGAGCAGTTCTTC	CASSFGRNNEQFF	TRBJ2-1	.	.	TRBV7-7
TGTGCCAGCTCACCTGCTGGGCAGGCTGAGCAGTTCTTC	CASSPAGQAEQFF	TRBJ2-1	.	.	TRBV18